The entry below describes one T cell receptor beta chain. V gave up 4 bases and J gave up 5 bases; unmatched junction bases: 5. The CDR3 is 15 residues long. Looked up from germline, CDR1 is SGHNT and CDR2 is YENEEA. The entry originates in a study of blood T cell repertoires in COVID-19. About the research overall: The samples span acute and convalescent COVID-19 from the United States, Italy and Spain. In each case, the material was cDNA or gDNA derived from T cells, B-cell-depleted T cells, or PBMCs.

Profiling relied on immunoSEQ multiplex PCR, and the TCRdb table lists in-frame clones only, not all of them. The sample has about 140,000 clones, around 87% seen once. This TCR was sampled from a middle-aged man with active COVID-19. This rearrangement joins TRBV11-3 to TRBJ2-5; 12 nucleotides agree with TRBD1. The sample consisted of peripheral blood. CDR3 nucleotides: TGTGCCAGCAGCTCGGGACAGGGGGCGTGGGAGACCCAGTACTTC. Translation gives CASSSGQGAWETQYF.